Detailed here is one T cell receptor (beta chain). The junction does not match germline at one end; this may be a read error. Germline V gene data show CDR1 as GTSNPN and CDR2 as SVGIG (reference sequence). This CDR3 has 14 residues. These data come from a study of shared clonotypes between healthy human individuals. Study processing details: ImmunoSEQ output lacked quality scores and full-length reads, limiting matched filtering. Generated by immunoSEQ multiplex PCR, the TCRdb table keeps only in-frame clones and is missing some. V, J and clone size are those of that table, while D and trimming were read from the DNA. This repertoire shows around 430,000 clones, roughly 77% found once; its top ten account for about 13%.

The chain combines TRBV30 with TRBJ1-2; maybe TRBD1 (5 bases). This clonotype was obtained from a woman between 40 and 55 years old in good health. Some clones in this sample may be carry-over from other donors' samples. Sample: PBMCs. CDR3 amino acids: CAWSVLPRDYGYTF. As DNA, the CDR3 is TGTGCCTGGAGTGTACTGCCACGGGACTATGGCTACACCTTT.